This T cell receptor (beta chain) was sequenced during a study of Tregs in tolerant kidney transplant recipients. Study-level results: Tregs expanded with activated donor B cells seemed most donor-specific. Antigen-driven expansion was suggested because donor-specific Tregs expanded more than all Tregs in tolerant patients. Some patients' samples used different primers over time, so nucleotide sequences weren't comparable.

Method: immunoSEQ multiplex PCR; TCRdb's copy keeps in-frame clones and lacks some. Seen in this sample are around 32,000 clones; the ten most common clones hold less than 2%. Trimming cost V 1 base and J 1 base; bases outside gene matches: 7. Germline CDR1 SGHRS, CDR2 YFSETQ. The CDR3 loop spans 16 amino acids. Details on this clone: Its antigen is still unknown. The CDR3 end is not reached by the read, which stops 3 residues before it; the germline J gene fills it in.

Related graft donors supplied nonmyeloablative bone marrow transplants, and mixed chimerism was transient. Unstimulated Tregs (CD4+CD25+CD127-) and CD4+CD25- non-Tregs were sorted from PBMCs. The receptor comes from a human patient who received a combined kidney and bone marrow transplant. Some T cells could come from the graft donor. The chain links TRBV5-1 to TRBJ2-5; 7 positions match TRBD2. Sequenced here: CD4+ T cells from blood (PBMCs), sampled 24 months after the transplant. This CDR3 is CASSLSTGTTQETQYF. The CDR3 bases that were read are TGCGCCAGCAGCTTGTCTACCGGGACTACCCAAGAGACC.